A single sample is the source of the 25 T cell receptor beta chains below, sequenced in a study of T-cell reconstitution after alpha-beta-depleted transplantation in children. Construction of the TCRbeta library involved unique molecular identifiers. TCRdb re-analysed the PCR reads in MiXCR, keeping a single row per CDR3 protein. The profile shows about 460,000 distinct CDR3 sequences, approximately 10% of them singletons. The sequenced sample was PBMCs, obtained before TCRalphabeta/CD19-depleted stem cell transplant. Every receptor here comes from a child younger than 10 with inherited bone marrow failure, due to receive a stem cell transplant.

Ten or more counts support this clonotype. The chain carries TRBV5-1 and TRBJ2-2; 7 bases are a match to TRBD1. Germline trimming cut 1 base from V and 5 bases from J; bases unmatched to any gene: 2. CDR3 length: 14 amino acids. Germline V gene lookup returns CDR1 SGHRS and CDR2 YFSETQ. The CDR3 is CASSLYRGTGELFF. CDR3 in DNA: TGCGCCAGCAGCTTGTACAGGGGAACCGGGGAGCTGTTTTTT.

There are many counts of this clonotype. The chain couples TRBV28 to TRBJ2-1; D gene unclear. The CDR3 spans 14 residues. Trimming removed 2 bases from V and 6 bases from J, with 11 bases in between. Germline loops: CDR1 MDHEN, CDR2 SYDVKM. CDR3 bases: TGTGCCAGCAGTTTAGGCCCGAGACGCAATGAGCAGTTCTTC. Translation: CASSLGPRRNEQFF. The whole variable domain, remainder taken from reference TRBV28 and TRBJ2-1, is DVKVTQSSRYLVKRTGEKVFLECVQDMDHENMFWYRQDPGLGLRLIYFSYDVKMKEKGDIPEGYSVSREKKERFSLILESASTNQTSMYLCASSLGPRRNEQFFGPGTRLTVL.

At least ten counts were recorded for this clonotype. The rearrangement uses TRBV9 and TRBJ2-3, with TRBD2 matching 8 bases. Per germline, CDR1 SGDLS and CDR2 YYNGEE. The CDR3 is 15 amino acids. The J segment lost 4 bases and the V segment lost 3 bases, leaving 7 bases of the junction unmatched. Here the CDR3 reads CASSASGRWADTQYF. DNA of the CDR3: TGTGCCAGCAGCGCTAGCGGGCGGTGGGCAGATACGCAGTATTTT. The full variable domain, with the rest looked up from reference TRBV9 and TRBJ2-3, is DSGVTQTPKHLITATGQRVTLRCSPRSGDLSVYWYQQSLDQGLQFLIQYYNGEERAKGNILERFSAQQFPDLHSELNLSSLELGDSALYFCASSASGRWADTQYFGPGTRLTVL.

This clonotype was picked up many times. The rearrangement uses TRBV28 and TRBJ2-7; possibly TRBD1 or TRBD2 for D (5 bases each). Germline CDR1 MDHEN, CDR2 SYDVKM. This CDR3 has 16 amino acids. V dropped 4 bases and J dropped 5 bases, with 21 bases sitting between them. This chain's CDR3 is CASSSTASGAPNEQYF. In DNA, the CDR3 is TGTGCCAGCAGTTCCACCGCCTCCGGGGCGCCTAACGAGCAGTACTTC.

The chain links TRBV7-9 to TRBJ2-3; the match to TRBD2 covers 11 bases. CDR3 length: 13 residues. CDR1 and CDR2 from the germline V gene are SEHNR and FQNEAQ (reference sequence). V gave up 5 bases and J gave up 11 bases; unmatched junction bases: 6. CDR3 DNA: TGTGCCAGCAGCCCAGGGACTAGCGGCAAGCAGTATTTT. It specifies CASSPGTSGKQYF. The entire variable domain, with the rest obtained from reference TRBV7-9 and TRBJ2-3, is as follows: DTGVSQNPRHKITKRGQNVTFRCDPISEHNRLYWYRQTLGQGPEFLTYFQNEAQLEKSRLLSDRFSAERPKGSFSTLEIQRTEQGDSAMYLCASSPGTSGKQYFGPGTRLTVL.

This clonotype has a count of ten or more. The gene calls are TRBV5-1 and TRBJ2-5; TRBD2 agrees at 12 bases. The germline CDR1 and CDR2 sequences are SGHRS and YFSETQ. V shed 0 bases, J shed 5 bases, and the junction held 8 bases outside the gene matches. The CDR3 extends over 17 amino acids. The CDR3 DNA follows: TGCGCCAGCAGCTTGGTCCTAGCGGGAGGGGCTTCGGAGACCCAGTACTTC. Translated, it gives CASSLVLAGGASETQYF.

This clonotype was counted ten times or more. V and J are TRBV2 and TRBJ1-3; D not certain. The length of the CDR3 is 16 residues. The V and J ends lost 2 bases and 0 bases respectively, with 11 bases between them. Germline V lookup: CDR1 SNHLY, CDR2 FYNNEI. CDR3 DNA sequence: TGTGCCAGCAGTGAATATGGACCTCGCTCTGGAAACACCATATATTTT. Its translation: CASSEYGPRSGNTIYF. The full variable domain, rest sourced from reference TRBV2 and TRBJ1-3, is EPEVTQTPSHQVTQMGQEVILRCVPISNHLYFYWYRQILGQKVEFLVSFYNNEISEKSEIFDDQFSVERPDGSNFTLKIRSTKLEDSAMYFCASSEYGPRSGNTIYFGEGSWLTVV.

This clonotype was detected many times. The chain links TRBV20-1 to TRBJ2-7; D unclear. V lost 4 bases to trimming and J lost 0 bases, with 10 bases between them. The CDR3 runs 13 residues. CDR1 is DFQATT, CDR2 SNEGSKA, per germline (reference sequence). CDR3 sequence: CSAIIGVSYEQYF. CDR3 DNA: TGCAGTGCTATAATTGGGGTCTCCTACGAGCAGTACTTC.

V and J are TRBV30 and TRBJ2-1, with TRBD2 matching over 10 bases. V gave up 8 bases and J gave up 12 bases; unmatched junction bases: 13. Germline V gives CDR1 GTSNPN, CDR2 SVGIG (reference sequence). CDR3 length equals 13 residues. CDR3: CAGRPGLAWGQFF. For the CDR3, the DNA is TGTGCCGGCCGCCCGGGACTAGCGTGGGGGCAGTTCTTC.

The V call is TRBV4-2, the J call TRBJ2-5; no clear D gene. V was clipped by 0 bases and J by 4 bases, with 12 bases between them. CDR1 is LGHNA and CDR2 is YNFKEQ in the germline V gene. CDR3 length equals 15 residues. DNA of the CDR3: TGTGCCAGCAGCCAAGACCGGCATTTGGGAGAGACCCAGTACTTC. Translation: CASSQDRHLGETQYF.

This clonotype was counted only a few times. The CDR3 nucleotides read TGTGCCAGCAGCCAAGTATGGCAGGGGGACGAGCAGTACTTC. This codes for CASSQVWQGDEQYF. The V gene is TRBV3-1, the J gene TRBJ2-7; 7 bases line up with TRBD1. CDR3 length: 14 amino acids. The germline V gene has CDR1 LGHDT and CDR2 YNNKEL (reference sequence). J lost 5 bases, V lost 1 base, and 5 bases had no gene match.

This clonotype was counted a few times. The chain carries TRBV7-2 and TRBJ2-7; possibly TRBD2 for D (6 bases). The ends were cut back, 1 base at V and 3 bases at J, with 13 bases in the middle. Germline loops: CDR1 SGHTA, CDR2 FQGNSA. The CDR3 covers 15 residues. The CDR3 region is CASSLVPSVGYEQYF. CDR3 bases: TGTGCCAGCAGCTTAGTCCCTAGCGTGGGCTACGAGCAGTACTTC.

This clonotype was observed at least ten times. The chain combines TRBV29-1 with TRBJ1-3; D unresolved. The CDR3 length is 12 residues. V shed 7 bases and J shed 4 bases, with 11 bases lying between them. Germline CDR1 SQVTM, CDR2 ANQGSEA. CDR3 residues: CSATDGGNTIYF. In DNA, the CDR3 is TGCAGCGCGACGGACGGAGGAAACACCATATATTTT.

This clonotype was detected ten times or more. The V and J genes are TRBV15 and TRBJ2-2; TRBD1 aligns across 12 bases. The length of the CDR3 is 17 residues. V lost 1 base and J lost 3; bases outside the gene matches: 3. Germline assignment: CDR1 LNHNV and CDR2 YYDKDF (reference sequence). CDR3 DNA: TGTGCCACCAGCAGAGGGGACAGGGGGCCTGACACCGGGGAGCTGTTTTTT. Amino acid sequence: CATSRGDRGPDTGELFF. Based on the CDR3 plus reference TRBV15 and TRBJ2-2, the full variable domain is DAMVIQNPRYQVTQFGKPVTLSCSQTLNHNVMYWYQQKSSQAPKLLFHYYDKDFNNEADTPDNFQSRRPNTSFCFLDIRSPGLGDTAMYLCATSRGDRGPDTGELFFGEGSRLTVL.

There are a few counts of this clonotype. The chain links TRBV30 to TRBJ1-1, with D unclear. The CDR3 extends over 13 amino acids. Germline loops: CDR1 GTSNPN, CDR2 SVGIG (reference sequence). V dropped 3 bases and J dropped 1 base, with 9 bases sitting between them. This CDR3 is CAWRYWKNTEAFF. The CDR3 DNA sequence: TGTGCCTGGAGATATTGGAAGAACACTGAAGCTTTCTTT.

Ten or more counts support this clonotype. The rearrangement links TRBV28 to TRBJ2-7; D unresolved. CDR3 size: 15 residues. Per germline, CDR1 MDHEN and CDR2 SYDVKM. Trimming left V 5 bases short and J 5 bases short, with 19 bases between. CDR3 protein: CASSPPGLQGHEQYF. The DNA of the CDR3 is TGTGCCAGCAGTCCCCCGGGCCTCCAAGGCCACGAGCAGTACTTC.

The chain employs TRBV10-3 and TRBJ2-7; 11 bases match TRBD2. There are 17 residues in the CDR3. Losses at the gene ends were 4 bases for V and 0 bases for J; bases not matched to a gene: 8. From germline, CDR1 is ENHRY and CDR2 SYGVKD. The CDR3: CAISGLAGGLSSYEQYF. The CDR3 nucleotides read TGTGCCATCAGTGGGCTAGCGGGAGGTCTAAGCTCCTACGAGCAGTACTTC.

This clonotype was counted many times. The chain employs TRBV2 and TRBJ2-1; TRBD1 is a possible D gene (6 bases). Germline V gene lookup returns CDR1 SNHLY and CDR2 FYNNEI. Trimming stripped 8 bases from V and 0 bases from J, with 14 bases between. The CDR3 length is 15 residues. The CDR3 loop is CASLEGGPSYNEQFF. For the CDR3, the DNA is TGTGCCAGCCTGGAAGGGGGTCCCTCCTACAATGAGCAGTTCTTC.

This clonotype was picked up many times. The rearrangement uses TRBV4-3 and TRBJ2-7; TRBD1 aligns across 7 bases. Germline V gene sequence: CDR1 LGHNA, CDR2 YSLEER. The CDR3 sequence is 16 residues long. V was pared by 2 bases and J by 5 bases, with 12 bases of the junction left unmatched. CDR3 coding DNA: TGCGCCAGCAGCCAACAAAACAGGGGAGCTATCCACGAGCAGTACTTC. Its protein is CASSQQNRGAIHEQYF.

This clonotype was observed many times. The chain links TRBV6-2 or TRBV6-3 to TRBJ2-7; 9 bases are shared with TRBD2. CDR1 and CDR2 (germline): MNHEY, SVGEGT. The CDR3 totals 17 residues. The V and J ends lost 6 bases and 4 bases, in that order; junction bases with no gene match: 16. The DNA of the CDR3 is TGTGCCAGCAGCCCCTCGCCTTGGCTAGCGGGACGGTACGAGCAGTACTTC. Residues: CASSPSPWLAGRYEQYF.

This clonotype has ten or more counts. The chain carries TRBV27 and TRBJ1-1; D unclear. The CDR3 loop spans 14 amino acids. In germline, CDR1 is MNHEY, CDR2 SMNVEV (reference sequence). Deletions cut 2 bases from V and 1 base from J, with 8 bases between. This CDR3 is CASSLMGGNTEAFF. The CDR3 DNA reads TGTGCCAGCAGTTTAATGGGCGGGAACACTGAAGCTTTCTTT.

Ten or more counts support this clonotype. The V call is TRBV11-2, the J call TRBJ2-3; D possibly uses TRBD1 or TRBD2 (5 bases each). This CDR3 has 16 amino acids. Germline V gene sequence: CDR1 SGHAT, CDR2 FQNNGV. The germline V and J ends were trimmed by 5 bases and 1 base, with 16 bases remaining between them. The CDR3 DNA reads TGTGCCAGCAGCCCAAAGGGGAGTGTGGGCACAGATACGCAGTATTTT. Translated, it gives CASSPKGSVGTDTQYF. Combining the CDR3 with reference TRBV11-2 and TRBJ2-3 gives the whole variable domain EAGVAQSPRYKIIEKRQSVAFWCNPISGHATLYWYQQILGQGPKLLIQFQNNGVVDDSQLPKDRFSAERLKGVDSTLKIQPAKLEDSAVYLCASSPKGSVGTDTQYFGPGTRLTVL.

This clonotype occurred many times. The rearrangement joins TRBV30 to TRBJ1-2; no firm D call. Trimming pared 4 bases from V and 6 bases from J, leaving 12 bases between. Germline V gene data show CDR1 as GTSNPN and CDR2 as SVGIG (reference sequence). This CDR3 spans 12 amino acids. CDR3 protein: CAWMRFGHGYTF. CDR3 bases: TGTGCCTGGATGAGATTCGGACATGGCTACACCTTC.

The CDR3 region has the DNA TGTGCCAGCAGTTCCCTCCAGGGCTATGGCTACACCTTC. This translates into CASSSLQGYGYTF. J is TRBJ1-2 and V is TRBV27; D might be TRBD1 (5 bases). This CDR3 has 13 amino acids. V was clipped by 4 bases and J by 4 bases, with 10 bases between them. The germline V gene has CDR1 MNHEY and CDR2 SMNVEV (reference sequence).

This clonotype was detected many times. The V gene is TRBV29-1, the J gene TRBJ1-2; 7 bases fit TRBD1. Unmatched junction bases numbered 16, after V lost 1 base and J lost 5 bases. The CDR3 extends over 17 amino acids. In germline, CDR1 is SQVTM, CDR2 ANQGSEA. The CDR3 is CSVEGRTGIGSVYGYTF. DNA of the CDR3: TGCAGCGTTGAAGGGAGGACAGGCATTGGGTCAGTGTATGGCTACACCTTC.